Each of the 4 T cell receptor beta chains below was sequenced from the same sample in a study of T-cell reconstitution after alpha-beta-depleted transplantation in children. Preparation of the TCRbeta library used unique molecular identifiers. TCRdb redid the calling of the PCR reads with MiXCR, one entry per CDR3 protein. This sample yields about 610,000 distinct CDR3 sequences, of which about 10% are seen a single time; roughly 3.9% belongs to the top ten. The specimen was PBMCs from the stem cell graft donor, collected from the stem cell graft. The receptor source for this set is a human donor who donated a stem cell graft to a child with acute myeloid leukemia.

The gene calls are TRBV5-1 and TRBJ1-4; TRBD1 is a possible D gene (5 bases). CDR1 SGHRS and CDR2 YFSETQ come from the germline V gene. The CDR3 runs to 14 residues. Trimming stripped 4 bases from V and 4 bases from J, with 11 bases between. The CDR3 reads CASSPGPFNEKLFF. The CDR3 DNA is TGCGCCAGCAGCCCGGGACCTTTTAATGAAAAACTGTTTTTT.

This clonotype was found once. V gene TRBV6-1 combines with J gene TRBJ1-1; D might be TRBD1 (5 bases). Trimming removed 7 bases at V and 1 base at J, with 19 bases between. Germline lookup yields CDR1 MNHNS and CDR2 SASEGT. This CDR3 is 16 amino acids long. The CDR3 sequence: CASIPRGTWANTEAFF. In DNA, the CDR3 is TGTGCCAGCATTCCGAGGGGAACTTGGGCGAACACTGAAGCTTTCTTT.

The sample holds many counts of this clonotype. CDR3 bases: TGCGCCAGCAGCTCGATCGGACTAGCGGGAGTTGCCACAGATACGCAGTATTTT. This codes for CASSSIGLAGVATDTQYF. The genes are TRBV5-1 and TRBJ2-3; TRBD2 aligns across 13 bases. With V trimmed by 3 bases and J by 2 bases, 9 bases remained unmatched. Looked up from germline, CDR1 is SGHRS and CDR2 is YFSETQ. CDR3 length: 18 residues. Looking up the rest from reference TRBV5-1 and TRBJ2-3 gives the full variable domain: KAGVTQTPRYLIKTRGQQVTLSCSPISGHRSVSWYQQTPGQGLQFLFEYFSETQRNKGNFPGRFSGRQFSNSRSEMNVSTLELGDSALYLCASSSIGLAGVATDTQYFGPGTRLTVL.

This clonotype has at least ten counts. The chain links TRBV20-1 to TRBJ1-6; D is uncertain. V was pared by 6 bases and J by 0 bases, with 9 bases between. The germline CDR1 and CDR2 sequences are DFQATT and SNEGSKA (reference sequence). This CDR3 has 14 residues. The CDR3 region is CSAPASSYNSPLHF. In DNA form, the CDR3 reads TGCAGTGCCCCCGCGAGCTCCTATAATTCACCCCTCCACTTT.